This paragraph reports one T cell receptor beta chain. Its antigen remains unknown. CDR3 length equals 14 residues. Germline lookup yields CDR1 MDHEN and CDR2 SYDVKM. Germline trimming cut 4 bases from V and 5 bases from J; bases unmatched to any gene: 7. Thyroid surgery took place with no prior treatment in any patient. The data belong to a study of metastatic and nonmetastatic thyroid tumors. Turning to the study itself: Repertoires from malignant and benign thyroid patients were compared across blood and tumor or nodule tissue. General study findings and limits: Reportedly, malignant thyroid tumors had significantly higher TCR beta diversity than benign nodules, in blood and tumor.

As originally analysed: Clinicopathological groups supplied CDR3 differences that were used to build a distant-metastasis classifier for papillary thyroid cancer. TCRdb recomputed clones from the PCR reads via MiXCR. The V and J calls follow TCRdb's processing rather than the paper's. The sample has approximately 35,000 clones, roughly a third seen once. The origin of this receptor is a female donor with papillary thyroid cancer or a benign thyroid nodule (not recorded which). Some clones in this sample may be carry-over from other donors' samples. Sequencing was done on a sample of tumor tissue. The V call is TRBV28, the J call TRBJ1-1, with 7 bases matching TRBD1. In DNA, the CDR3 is TGTGCCAGCAGTTCAGGGGGTTCTAGGACTGAAGCTTTCTTT. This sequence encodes CASSSGGSRTEAFF.